Listed here is a single TCR beta chain. Its antigen is not known. The data stem from a study of cytomegalovirus exposure and HLA in healthy donors. V was clipped by 2 bases and J by 4 bases, with 17 bases between them. CDR1 and CDR2 (germline): KGHSH, LQKENI. The CDR3 spans 16 residues. Study-level results: Later analysis associated a missense DCLRE1C variant with TCR beta V- and J-gene trimming. A later analysis showed that HLA-associated TCR beta chains had undergone more clonal expansion than equally common others.

The PCR made use of 60 Vbeta and 13 Jbeta primers. Sequenced by immunoSEQ multiplex PCR; TCRdb stores in-frame clones only, minus some. This repertoire includes 60,000 or so clones. Sequencing was performed on PBMCs. The chain links TRBV18 to TRBJ1-1; a possible D gene is TRBD1 (6 bases). The TCR was taken from a woman aged 18-35 years in good health and CMV-seronegative. This chain's CDR3 is CASSPRWDIGSTEAFF. The CDR3 nucleotides read TGTGCCAGCTCACCAAGGTGGGACATTGGATCCACTGAAGCTTTCTTT.